This T cell receptor (beta chain) was observed in a study of OX40 agonist ivuxolimab in advanced cancers. Using immunoSEQ multiplex PCR, the repertoire was profiled, and TCRdb retains in-frame clones only, with some absent. Here the sample spans tens of thousands of clones, about 91% being singletons. V lost 5 bases to trimming and J lost 2 bases, with 15 bases between them. This CDR3 comprises 16 residues. Per germline, CDR1 SNHLY and CDR2 FYNNEI. As regards this clone: Antigen: not known.

Findings and limits, study-wide: Researchers report that CD8+ T cells had, on average, more expanded clones than CD4+. With doses of 0.1 to 3.0 mg/kg, CD4+ and CD8+ blood T cells had undergone clonal expansion by week 6.

Sequences were derived from CD4+ or CD8+ T cells sorted from blood, sampled in a trial of the OX40 agonist ivuxolimab. The clonotype originates from an adult with an advanced solid tumor such as melanoma, head and neck, liver or kidney cancer. The chain recombines TRBV2 with TRBJ2-2; weak D call: TRBD1 (6 bases). CDR3 nucleotide sequence: TGTGCCAGCAGTAGGACAGCAAACTTAAACACCGGGGAGCTGTTTTTT. This codes for CASSRTANLNTGELFF.